This entry lists 26 T cell receptor beta chains sequenced from one sample in a study of cytomegalovirus exposure and HLA in healthy donors. PCR amplification relied on 60 Vbeta primers (plus 13 Jbeta primers). TCRdb's table, derived via immunoSEQ multiplex PCR, lists solely in-frame clones and lacks some. The sample has about 130,000 clones; around three quarters are singletons. Sequencing was performed on PBMCs. These receptor sequences come from a woman aged 40 to 50 in good health and CMV-seropositive.

The count of this clone is one. The chain is built from TRBV5-1 and TRBJ2-7; 12 positions match TRBD2. The length of the CDR3 is 16 residues. Per the germline V gene, CDR1 is SGHRS and CDR2 is YFSETQ. The V gene end was trimmed by 3 bases and the J gene end by 7 bases; junction bases not matched to a gene: 11. The CDR3 reads CASSSRLAGALWEQYF. In DNA, the CDR3 is TGCGCCAGCAGCTCAAGACTAGCGGGAGCCCTCTGGGAGCAGTACTTC.

The gene calls are TRBV5-1 and TRBJ2-1; TRBD1 is a possible D gene (5 bases). Germline loops: CDR1 SGHRS, CDR2 YFSETQ. Trimming removed 2 bases from V and 5 bases from J, with 14 bases in between. The CDR3 runs to 15 residues. CDR3 sequence reads: CASSFGRQINNEQFF. The CDR3, as DNA: TGCGCCAGCAGCTTTGGGCGACAGATTAACAATGAGCAGTTCTTC. The variable domain in full, with the rest retrieved from reference TRBV5-1 and TRBJ2-1, is KAGVTQTPRYLIKTRGQQVTLSCSPISGHRSVSWYQQTPGQGLQFLFEYFSETQRNKGNFPGRFSGRQFSNSRSEMNVSTLELGDSALYLCASSFGRQINNEQFFGPGTRLTVL.

The CDR3 DNA is TGTGCCAGCAGCCCGGGGACAGGGGATTACAATGAGCAGTTCTTC. This sequence encodes CASSPGTGDYNEQFF. The chain links TRBV4-2 to TRBJ2-1, with 10 bases matching TRBD1. CDR1 LGHNA and CDR2 YNFKEQ come from the germline V gene. V dropped 4 bases and J dropped 4; count of bases not matched to a gene: 4. The CDR3 runs 15 residues.

This chain uses TRBV9 with TRBJ2-2, with unresolved D. The CDR3 loop spans 13 amino acids. Germline V lookup: CDR1 SGDLS, CDR2 YYNGEE. V lost 3 bases to trimming and J lost 7 bases, with 10 bases between them. The CDR3 sequence: CASSAFAGGELFF. The CDR3 nucleotides read TGTGCCAGCAGCGCGTTTGCCGGCGGGGAGCTGTTTTTT.

The V call is TRBV5-1, the J call TRBJ1-2; D gene uncertain. The germline CDR1 and CDR2 sequences are SGHRS and YFSETQ. There are 13 residues in the CDR3. Deletions cut 4 bases from V and 4 bases from J, with 11 bases between. The CDR3 coding sequence is TGCGCCAGCAGCCCCTCACAGAGCTATGGCTACACCTTC. Translation gives CASSPSQSYGYTF. Combining the CDR3 with reference TRBV5-1 and TRBJ1-2 gives the whole variable domain KAGVTQTPRYLIKTRGQQVTLSCSPISGHRSVSWYQQTPGQGLQFLFEYFSETQRNKGNFPGRFSGRQFSNSRSEMNVSTLELGDSALYLCASSPSQSYGYTFGSGTRLTVV.

The V and J genes are TRBV6-1 and TRBJ2-3; D not certain. Trimming took off 0 bases at V and 2 bases at J, with 6 bases between the two ends. From germline, CDR1 is MNHNS and CDR2 SASEGT. The CDR3 is made up of 14 amino acids. CDR3 DNA: TGTGCCAGCAGTGAAGCGGAGCTCACAGATACGCAGTATTTT. Translation: CASSEAELTDTQYF.

The chain joins TRBV7-3 to TRBJ2-7; 11 bases are a match to TRBD1. This CDR3 region has 15 residues. The junction had 10 bases not matched to a gene; V was cut back by 5 bases and J by 7 bases. CDR1 and CDR2 from the germline V gene are SGHTA and FQGTGA. This chain's CDR3 is CASSPPGQGGREQYF. The DNA for the CDR3 is TGTGCCAGCAGCCCCCCGGGACAGGGGGGTCGTGAGCAGTACTTC. Based on the CDR3 plus reference TRBV7-3 and TRBJ2-7, the full variable domain is GAGVSQTPSNKVTEKGKYVELRCDPISGHTALYWYRQSLGQGPEFLIYFQGTGAADDSGLPNDRFFAVRPEGSVSTLKIQRTERGDSAVYLCASSPPGQGGREQYFGPGTRLTVT.

The rearrangement links TRBV5-4 to TRBJ2-7, with D possibly being TRBD2 (5 bases). Trimming took 5 bases from V and 4 from J, leaving 19 bases between them. The germline V gene encodes CDR1 SGHNT and CDR2 YYREEE (reference sequence). The CDR3 is 15 amino acids. CDR3 bases: TGTGCCAGCAGTCGCGACCCCGTAGAGGGATACGAGCAGTACTTC. This codes for CASSRDPVEGYEQYF.

The V call is TRBV29-1, the J call TRBJ2-3, with 8 bases lining up with TRBD2. In germline, CDR1 is SQVTM, CDR2 ANQGSEA. CDR3 length: 14 amino acids. The ends lost 4 bases at V and 5 bases at J; junction bases unmatched: 8. This chain's CDR3 is CSVVPREERDTQYF. In DNA, the CDR3 is TGCAGCGTTGTACCGCGGGAGGAGAGAGATACGCAGTATTTT.

V gene TRBV5-6 combines with J gene TRBJ1-1, with a tentative D call TRBD1 (6 bases). Deletions cut 1 base from V and 4 bases from J, with 11 bases between. CDR1 is SGHDT and CDR2 is YYEEEE in the germline V gene. This CDR3 spans 14 amino acids. The CDR3 bases are TGTGCCAGCAGCTTGATCCAGGGGAGCACTGAAGCTTTCTTT. It is translated as CASSLIQGSTEAFF.

CDR3 sequence: CASSRQERWTEAFF. The CDR3 nucleotides read TGTGCCAGTAGCCGACAGGAGAGGTGGACTGAAGCTTTCTTT. V usage is TRBV19 and J usage is TRBJ1-1, with D perhaps TRBD1 (6 bases). The CDR3 has 14 amino acids. V was clipped by 6 bases and J by 5 bases, with 16 bases between them. Germline V gives CDR1 LNHDA, CDR2 SQIVND (reference sequence).

The chain combines TRBV2 with TRBJ2-5, with 7 bases that match TRBD2. Germline CDR1 SNHLY, CDR2 FYNNEI. The CDR3 runs 15 residues. V lost 7 bases and J lost 5; bases outside the gene matches: 13. The DNA of the CDR3 is TGTGCCAGCACCAAAGTTGGGGCCGGGGGGGAGACCCAGTACTTC. It encodes CASTKVGAGGETQYF.

This clone appeared a few times. The genes are TRBV7-6 and TRBJ1-1; 7 positions agree with TRBD1. The CDR3 has 14 amino acids. V gave up 1 base and J gave up 4 bases; unmatched junction bases: 3. CDR1 and CDR2 (germline): SGHVS, FNYEAQ. CDR3 amino acids: CASSLEGATTEAFF. Here the CDR3 DNA reads TGTGCCAGCAGCTTAGAGGGGGCGACCACTGAAGCTTTCTTT.

This clone occurred once. The gene calls are TRBV4-1 and TRBJ2-1; 10 bases are shared with TRBD2. The V and J ends lost 0 bases and 3 bases, in that order; junction bases with no gene match: 2. The V gene's germline CDR1 is MGHRA and CDR2 YSYEKL. The CDR3 extends over 16 amino acids. Here the CDR3 DNA reads TGCGCCAGCAGCCAAGAAAGGACTAGCGGCTACAATGAGCAGTTCTTC. Its protein is CASSQERTSGYNEQFF.

V is TRBV7-2 and J is TRBJ2-2; TRBD1 might be the D (5 bases). The CDR3 consists of 14 residues. Trimming pared 6 bases from V and 1 base from J, leaving 9 bases between. Germline CDR1 reads SGHTA; CDR2 reads FQGNSA. CDR3 in DNA: TGTGCCAGCAGAGTAGGGGTGAACACCGGGGAGCTGTTTTTT. Protein sequence: CASRVGVNTGELFF. The entire variable domain, with the rest obtained from reference TRBV7-2 and TRBJ2-2, is as follows: GAGVSQSPSNKVTEKGKDVELRCDPISGHTALYWYRQSLGQGLEFLIYFQGNSAPDKSGLPSDRFSAERTGGSVSTLTIQRTQQEDSAVYLCASRVGVNTGELFFGEGSRLTVL.

This clone was seen once. The chain carries TRBV11-1 and TRBJ2-1; 9 bases agree with TRBD2. The germline V gene encodes CDR1 SGHAT and CDR2 FQDESV (reference sequence). This CDR3 has 15 amino acids. Trimming cost V 2 bases and J 4 bases; bases outside gene matches: 3. CDR3 amino acids: CASSLILAGYNEQFF. The DNA of the CDR3 is TGTGCCAGCAGCTTAATCCTAGCGGGGTACAATGAGCAGTTCTTC.

The gene calls are TRBV7-2 and TRBJ2-7; D unclear. The V gene lost 5 bases and the J gene lost 3 bases, with 8 bases spanning the gap. The CDR3 loop spans 12 amino acids. Per the germline V gene, CDR1 is SGHTA and CDR2 is FQGNSA. The DNA for the CDR3 is TGTGCCAGCAGCCCCCGGGTCTACGAGCAGTACTTC. Translated: CASSPRVYEQYF.

V and J are TRBV7-9 and TRBJ1-4; possible D gene TRBD1, 6 bases. CDR1 is SEHNR and CDR2 is FQNEAQ in the germline V gene (reference sequence). The CDR3 spans 15 residues. V shed 3 bases and J shed 2 bases, with 10 bases lying between them. The CDR3 bases are TGTGCCAGCAGCTTCGACAGGCCTACTAATGAAAAACTGTTTTTT. This encodes CASSFDRPTNEKLFF.

This chain uses TRBV7-6 with TRBJ2-2, with 10 nucleotides matching TRBD2. Trimming cost V 3 bases and J 0 bases; bases outside gene matches: 13. CDR3 length equals 20 residues. CDR1 and CDR2 (germline): SGHVS, FNYEAQ. The CDR3 bases are TGTGCCAGCAGCTTCAAAGCGGGAGGGCCTTCTTTCTCGAACACCGGGGAGCTGTTTTTT. Translated: CASSFKAGGPSFSNTGELFF.

V gene TRBV30 combines with J gene TRBJ2-7; 8 nucleotides line up with TRBD1. V gave up 6 bases and J gave up 6 bases; unmatched junction bases: 13. The CDR3 totals 14 residues. Germline V gene sequence: CDR1 GTSNPN, CDR2 SVGIG (reference sequence). The CDR3: CACQSGQVLPEQYF. CDR3 bases: TGTGCCTGCCAATCGGGACAGGTGTTACCCGAGCAGTACTTC.

In its sample, this clone was seen once. The chain uses TRBV19 and TRBJ2-3; tentative D call: TRBD1 (5 bases). Looked up from germline, CDR1 is LNHDA and CDR2 is SQIVND (reference sequence). This CDR3 spans 13 amino acids. The germline V and J ends were trimmed by 7 bases and 4 bases, with 12 bases remaining between them. DNA of the CDR3: TGTGCCAGTATCCCGGCAGGGTCAGATACGCAGTATTTT. It yields the protein CASIPAGSDTQYF.

V is TRBV5-6 and J is TRBJ1-6, with 7 nucleotides matching TRBD1. J was trimmed by 5 bases and V by 4 bases; bases with no gene match: 9. This CDR3 region has 16 residues. In germline, CDR1 is SGHDT, CDR2 YYEEEE. The CDR3 coding sequence is TGTGCCAGCAGCCCCGATACAGGGGCCCATAATTCACCCCTCCACTTT. Translating it yields CASSPDTGAHNSPLHF.

This rearrangement joins TRBV4-1 to TRBJ1-5, with a possible D match to TRBD1 (5 bases). The CDR3 contains 15 residues. Germline CDR1 is MGHRA and CDR2 is YSYEKL. V shed 4 bases and J shed 0 bases, with 10 bases lying between them. The CDR3 region is CASSRGGDSNQPQHF. For the CDR3, the DNA is TGCGCCAGCAGCCGCGGGGGGGATAGCAATCAGCCCCAGCATTTT.

This clone was picked up one time. The chain links TRBV5-5 to TRBJ2-6; weak D call: TRBD2 (5 bases). Trimming shortened V by 2 bases and J by 1 base, and 19 bases separated the two germline ends. From germline, CDR1 is SGHKS and CDR2 YYEKEE (reference sequence). This CDR3 spans 19 amino acids. The CDR3 DNA follows: TGTGCCAGCAGCTTTGGGCTCACTAGTTTGCAGTCTGGGGCCAACGTCCTGACTTTC. Amino acid sequence: CASSFGLTSLQSGANVLTF.

V usage is TRBV18 and J usage is TRBJ2-2; 8 bases are shared with TRBD2. V lost 3 bases and J lost 4; bases outside the gene matches: 4. The CDR3 has 15 amino acids. Germline CDR1 and CDR2: KGHSH and LQKENI. Here the CDR3 DNA reads TGTGCCAGCTCACCCCTGACTAGCGTCACCGGGGAGCTGTTTTTT. Protein: CASSPLTSVTGELFF.

In its sample, this clone was seen a few times. CDR3 sequence (DNA): TGTGCCAGCAGTCGACAGGGGGCAGAATCACCCCTCCACTTT. Translated: CASSRQGAESPLHF. The chain combines TRBV6-1 with TRBJ1-6; 10 positions match TRBD1. With V trimmed by 5 bases and J by 10 bases, 5 bases remained unmatched. Germline lookup yields CDR1 MNHNS and CDR2 SASEGT. CDR3 length equals 14 residues.